The 20 T cell receptor beta chains in this list originate from one sample, sequenced in a study of blood T cells in healthy people across ages. Together with a sample-barcoded 5' primer, a J-beta primer mix was included in a second PCR lasting about 6 to 11 cycles. TCRdb reprocessed the 5' RACE reads via MiXCR and lists one record per CDR3 protein. The data show over a million distinct CDR3 sequences, with roughly 45% seen just once and under 20% held by the top ten. Sequenced sample: blood. These receptors were collected from a woman aged 60-75 years in good health.

About this clonotype: A much larger clone differs by one base, so this may be a read error. V gene TRBV10-3 combines with J gene TRBJ2-5; no definite D call. Looked up from germline, CDR1 is ENHRY and CDR2 is SYGVKD. The CDR3 has 11 residues. Written as DNA, the CDR3 is TGTGCCGTCAGTGATGCGGAGACCCAGTACTTC. It codes for CAVSDAETQYF.

This clonotype turned up a few times. The V and J genes are TRBV10-3 and TRBJ2-3; TRBD2 agrees at 7 bases. This CDR3 contains 14 residues. Per the germline V gene, CDR1 is ENHRY and CDR2 is SYGVKD. With V trimmed by 6 bases and J by 2 bases, 5 bases remained unmatched. The CDR3 sequence: CAIRLLAATDTQYF. CDR3 nucleotides: TGTGCCATCAGACTCCTAGCGGCCACAGATACGCAGTATTTT.

This clonotype was counted only a few times. The CDR3 region is CATSLTGGETQYF. DNA for the CDR3: TGTGCCACCAGTCTGACAGGGGGAGAGACCCAGTACTTC. The chain employs TRBV24-1 and TRBJ2-5; TRBD1 aligns across 9 bases. Germline-derived CDR1 and CDR2 are KGHDR and SFDVKD. This CDR3 spans 13 amino acids. J gave up 4 bases and V 6 bases, and 2 bases lay outside the gene matches.

V gene TRBV4-1 combines with J gene TRBJ2-7, with 9 bases matching TRBD2. The V and J ends lost 1 base and 2 bases, in that order; junction bases with no gene match: 3. The CDR3 is made up of 15 amino acids. Germline V gene sequence: CDR1 MGHRA, CDR2 YSYEKL. CDR3 sequence (DNA): TGCGCCAGCAGCCAAGCACTAGCGGGTACCTACGAGCAGTACTTC. Residues: CASSQALAGTYEQYF.

This chain connects TRBV27 to TRBJ2-5, with D possibly TRBD2 on 6 matching bases. The CDR3 covers 15 residues. V was cut by 1 base and J by 2 bases, with 11 bases left in between. Germline values: CDR1 MNHEY, CDR2 SMNVEV (reference sequence). CDR3 in DNA: TGTGCCAGCAGTTTATGGGCAGGGAGGCAAGAGACCCAGTACTTC. The encoded protein is CASSLWAGRQETQYF.

The genes are TRBV28 and TRBJ2-2; D is possibly TRBD1 (6 bases). CDR1 MDHEN and CDR2 SYDVKM come from the germline V gene. The CDR3 runs to 14 residues. Deletions cut 8 bases from V and 4 bases from J, with 14 bases between. The CDR3: CASRGGPSTGELFF. CDR3 bases: TGTGCCAGCCGTGGGGGCCCGAGCACCGGGGAGCTGTTTTTT.

This clonotype was seen a few times. V gene TRBV28 combines with J gene TRBJ2-5, with TRBD2 matching over 10 bases. Trimming at V came to 3 bases and at J to 5 bases, leaving 6 bases not matched to a gene. Germline CDR1 reads MDHEN; CDR2 reads SYDVKM. This CDR3 contains 15 residues. Written as DNA, the CDR3 is TGTGCCAGCAGTTTCTTGCTAGCGGGAGAGGAGACCCAGTACTTC. Residues: CASSFLLAGEETQYF.

This clonotype was seen only a few times. The CDR3 coding sequence is TGTGCCAGCAGCTCGGTTCCGGGACTAGTTGCATCCTACGAGCAGTACTTC. Protein product: CASSSVPGLVASYEQYF. The chain joins TRBV11-2 to TRBJ2-7, with TRBD2 identical over 8 bases. Germline CDR1 reads SGHAT; CDR2 reads FQNNGV. The CDR3 extends over 17 amino acids. J lost 1 base, V lost 4 bases, and 12 bases had no gene match.

V gene TRBV29-1 combines with J gene TRBJ2-7; a weak D match, TRBD1 (6 bases). The CDR3 length is 12 residues. CDR1 is SQVTM and CDR2 is ANQGSEA in the germline V gene. This CDR3 is CSGTGSSYEQYF. The CDR3 nucleotides read TGCAGTGGCACAGGGAGCTCCTACGAGCAGTACTTC.

The rearrangement links TRBV5-1 to TRBJ2-3; D may be TRBD2 (6 bases). The V end lost 3 bases, the J end lost 1 base, and 18 bases lay between the germline ends. The CDR3 extends over 17 amino acids. Germline loops: CDR1 SGHRS, CDR2 YFSETQ. In nucleotides, the CDR3 is TGCGCCAGCAGCTCCCCGGGGGACCGAAGGGGCACAGATACGCAGTATTTT. It yields the protein CASSSPGDRRGTDTQYF.

The J gene is TRBJ1-2, the V gene TRBV20-1; the match to TRBD1 covers 7 bases. J lost 2 bases, V lost 0 bases, and 0 bases had no gene match. This CDR3 comprises 13 residues. Germline values: CDR1 DFQATT, CDR2 SNEGSKA (reference sequence). CDR3 nucleotides: TGCAGTGCTAGAGAACAGGGGAACTATGGCTACACCTTC. It translates to CSAREQGNYGYTF.

This clonotype has more than one count but fewer than ten. The chain recombines TRBV10-1 with TRBJ2-4; D may match TRBD1 or TRBD2 (7 bases each). This CDR3 is built from 15 residues. The V gene lost 3 bases and the J gene lost 8 bases, with 17 bases spanning the gap. Germline V CDR1 and CDR2: WNHNN, SYGVQD (reference sequence). The CDR3 sequence is CASSDQRQGGDIQYF. The DNA for the CDR3 is TGCGCCAGCAGTGACCAGCGACAGGGAGGGGACATTCAGTACTTC.

The table lists this clonotype with a few counts. The chain couples TRBV7-2 to TRBJ2-7; 9 bases are shared with TRBD2. The CDR3 loop spans 16 amino acids. Germline values: CDR1 SGHTA, CDR2 FQGNSA. V shed 4 bases, J shed 0 bases, and the junction held 7 bases outside the gene matches. DNA of the CDR3: TGTGCCAGCAGCTCGCCCCTAGCGGGGCGCTCCTACGAGCAGTACTTC. Translating gives CASSSPLAGRSYEQYF.

The chain has TRBV20-1 and TRBJ2-7; 8 bases match TRBD1. CDR1 is DFQATT, CDR2 SNEGSKA, per germline (reference sequence). This CDR3 has 16 amino acids. The junction had 14 bases not matched to a gene; V was cut back by 0 bases and J by 7 bases. Written as DNA, the CDR3 is TGCAGTGCTAGAGACTCCGACAGGGGCTCCTACAATGAGCAGTACTTC. It specifies CSARDSDRGSYNEQYF.

The CDR3 DNA is TGTGCCAGCAGATTCGATAGCGGGAGGCTGCAGTATTTT. Residues: CASRFDSGRLQYF. This rearrangement joins TRBV12-3 or TRBV12-4 to TRBJ2-3, with TRBD2 matching over 10 bases. J lost 11 bases, V lost 6 bases, and 8 bases had no gene match. The CDR3 runs to 13 residues.

The chain couples TRBV25-1 to TRBJ2-7, with TRBD2 matching 14 bases. Germline V gene data show CDR1 as MGHDK and CDR2 as SYGVNS. CDR3 length: 16 amino acids. The V segment lost 4 bases and the J segment 1 base; nucleotides outside the gene matches: 3. In DNA, the CDR3 is TGTGCCAGCAGTGTAAGACTAGCGGGAGGGTCCTACGAGCAGTACTTC. The encoded protein is CASSVRLAGGSYEQYF.

The V gene is TRBV20-1, the J gene TRBJ2-3; 9 nucleotides match TRBD2. Unmatched junction bases numbered 16, after V lost 6 bases and J lost 6 bases. CDR3 length: 16 residues. CDR1 DFQATT and CDR2 SNEGSKA come from the germline V gene (reference sequence). CDR3 residues: CSAAASGMRGADTQYF. CDR3 coding DNA: TGCAGTGCCGCAGCTAGCGGGATGAGGGGGGCGGATACGCAGTATTTT.

This clonotype was recorded a few times. V usage is TRBV3-1 and J usage is TRBJ2-1; D tentatively reads TRBD1 or TRBD2 (5 bases each). The germline V and J ends were trimmed by 1 base and 3 bases, with 16 bases remaining between them. Per germline, CDR1 LGHDT and CDR2 YNNKEL (reference sequence). This CDR3 region has 17 residues. The CDR3 loop is CASSQVAGLASYNEQFF. CDR3 coding DNA: TGTGCCAGCAGCCAAGTCGCAGGGCTAGCTAGCTACAATGAGCAGTTCTTC.

A few counts support this clonotype. The rearrangement joins TRBV4-1 to TRBJ2-3; D gene uncertain. V lost 0 bases to trimming and J lost 1 base, with 8 bases between them. The CDR3 extends over 15 amino acids. The germline gives CDR1 MGHRA, CDR2 YSYEKL. CDR3: CASSQDYGRTDTQYF. The CDR3 DNA reads as TGCGCCAGCAGCCAAGATTACGGGCGCACAGATACGCAGTATTTT.

V usage is TRBV28 and J usage is TRBJ1-6, with TRBD1 matching 9 bases. With V trimmed by 2 bases and J by 6 bases, 8 bases remained unmatched. CDR3 size: 17 residues. CDR1 MDHEN and CDR2 SYDVKM come from the germline V gene. The CDR3 coding sequence is TGTGCCAGCAGTTTAAACGCCGGGACAGGGCTTAATTCACCCCTCCACTTT. Protein product: CASSLNAGTGLNSPLHF.